Presented here are 6 T cell receptor beta chains from one specimen sequenced in a study of blood T cell repertoires in COVID-19. Here immunoSEQ multiplex PCR was the method, and the copy in TCRdb shows in-frame clones only, minus some. The table lists about 94,000 clones, about 80% of them singletons. Sequenced: peripheral blood. All receptors derive from a human donor in a cohort sampled during active COVID-19.

The V and J genes are TRBV7-9 and TRBJ2-1; 7 bases map to TRBD1. CDR1 is SEHNR, CDR2 FQNEAQ, per germline (reference sequence). Trimming removed 7 bases from V and 10 bases from J; junction bases left unmatched: 13. The CDR3 is 14 residues long. Here the CDR3 reads CASTLTGTVSEQFF. The CDR3 DNA reads as TGTGCCAGCACCCTTACCGGGACAGTCTCCGAGCAGTTCTTC.

This sequence joins TRBV5-1 and TRBJ2-7, with 14 bases fitting TRBD2. Per the germline V gene, CDR1 is SGHRS and CDR2 is YFSETQ. This CDR3 is built from 16 residues. Trimming at V came to 3 bases and at J to 4 bases, leaving 6 bases not matched to a gene. The CDR3 DNA is TGCGCCAGCAGCTCGGGACTAGCGGGAGCGGTATACGAGCAGTACTTC. As protein: CASSSGLAGAVYEQYF.

V gene TRBV21-1 combines with J gene TRBJ2-7; the table gives TRBD1 as D, unverified against the DNA. TRBV21-1 is listed as a pseudogene. The CDR3 covers 12 residues. Written as DNA, the CDR3 is TGTGCCAGCAGCAATCAGGTCTACGAGCAGTACTTC. Translating it yields CASSNQVYEQYF.

The chain uses TRBV30 and TRBJ1-6; D gene uncertain. In germline, CDR1 is GTSNPN, CDR2 SVGIG (reference sequence). The germline V and J ends were trimmed by 4 bases and 14 bases, with 18 bases remaining between them. The CDR3 is made up of 13 amino acids. CDR3 loop: CAWNSGPAETLHF. CDR3 bases: TGTGCCTGGAATAGCGGGCCTGCCGAAACCCTCCACTTT. Supplemented by reference TRBV30 and TRBJ1-6, the full variable domain reads SQTIHQWPATLVQPVGSPLSLECTVEGTSNPNLYWYRQAAGRGLQLLFYSVGIGQISSEVPQNLSASRPQDRQFILSSKKLLLSDSGFYLCAWNSGPAETLHFGNGTRLTVT.

A few counts support this clone. The V call is TRBV19, the J call TRBJ1-1; D is unclear. Germline loops: CDR1 LNHDA, CDR2 SQIVND (reference sequence). The CDR3 totals 13 residues. Between the trimmed V and J ends, which lost 5 bases and 0 bases, there was a span of 7 bases. This CDR3 reads CASSHRVNTEAFF. CDR3 bases: TGTGCCAGTAGTCATAGAGTGAACACTGAAGCTTTCTTT.

This clone was observed a single time. The V gene is TRBV3-1 (or the pseudogene TRBV3-2), the J gene TRBJ2-3, with no clear D. The V end lost 4 bases, the J end lost 2 bases, and 7 bases lay between the germline ends. Per germline, CDR1 LGHDT and CDR2 YNNKEL (reference sequence). CDR3 size: 13 residues. The CDR3 sequence: CASSLIYTDTQYF. The CDR3 DNA reads as TGTGCCAGCAGCCTTATATACACAGATACGCAGTATTTT.